This is a list of T cell receptor beta chains from one sample in a study of cytomegalovirus exposure and HLA in healthy donors. Sequencing was performed with immunoSEQ multiplex PCR; in TCRdb, only in-frame clones are kept and a portion is missing. The sample lists around 100,000 clones, less than 80% occurring once. The sample consisted of PBMCs. These receptor sequences come from a man aged 30 to 39 in good health and CMV-seronegative. The CDR3 runs from the conserved cysteine through the conserved F or W. A D gene is named only where the DNA matches it firmly. Where a row states a size, it is once, few, many or the class of an expanded clone; other rows omit it.

clone_size	d_call	j_call	v_call	cdr3_aa	cdr3_nt
-	TRBD1	TRBJ1-6	TRBV7-2	CASSAQGASYNSPLHF	TGTGCCAGCAGCGCACAGGGGGCCTCCTATAATTCACCCCTCCACTTT
-	TRBD1	TRBJ1-1	TRBV7-9	CASSLTGDTEAFF	TGTGCCAGCAGTTTGACAGGGGACACTGAAGCTTTCTTT
-	-	TRBJ2-3	TRBV6-5	CASSYSGGTSTDTQYF	TGTGCCAGCAGTTACTCGGGGGGTACTAGCACAGATACGCAGTATTTT
few	-	TRBJ1-1	TRBV6-5	CASGTTGTSDFF	TGTGCCAGCGGGACAACAGGGACGTCGGATTTCTTT
-	TRBD1	TRBJ2-2	TRBV5-5	CASSEESTGDGGELFF	TGTGCCAGCAGCGAAGAGTCTACAGGGGACGGCGGGGAGCTGTTTTTT
few	-	TRBJ2-2	TRBV6-8	CASLTANTGELFF	TGTGCCTCCCTCACGGCGAACACCGGGGAGCTGTTTTTT
-	TRBD1	TRBJ1-2	TRBV6-5	CASSYSDRSAGYTF	TGTGCCAGCAGTTACTCGGACAGGTCGGCTGGCTACACCTTC
-	TRBD1	TRBJ2-7	TRBV4-1	CASSQERDRPSYEQYF	TGCGCCAGCAGCCAGGAGAGGGACAGGCCCTCCTACGAGCAGTACTTC
-	TRBD1	TRBJ2-1	TRBV27	CASSLLASGQGGGNEQFF	TGTGCCAGCAGTTTATTGGCTTCGGGACAGGGGGGAGGCAATGAGCAGTTCTTC
-	TRBD1	TRBJ2-3	TRBV30	CAWSLGQSTDTQYF	TGTGCCTGGAGTCTGGGACAGAGCACAGATACGCAGTATTTT
-	-	TRBJ1-5	TRBV5-4	CASSLGQGLNQPQHF	TGTGCCAGCAGCTTGGGGCAGGGTCTAAATCAGCCCCAGCATTTT
-	TRBD1	TRBJ1-1	TRBV5-1	CASSFTGGHGTEAFF	TGCGCCAGCAGCTTCACAGGGGGCCACGGCACTGAAGCTTTCTTT
-	-	TRBJ2-3	TRBV5-1	CASSRSPGTDTQYF	TGCGCCAGCAGCCGTAGCCCTGGCACAGATACGCAGTATTTT
-	TRBD1	TRBJ1-3	TRBV19	CASSAGQALSGNTIYF	TGTGCCAGTAGTGCGGGACAGGCGCTCTCTGGAAACACCATATATTTT
-	TRBD1	TRBJ2-5	TRBV27	CASRATTGGEETQYF	TGTGCCAGCAGAGCAACGACAGGGGGGGAAGAGACCCAGTACTTC
-	-	TRBJ1-1	TRBV5-1	CATSPGSVNTEAFF	TGCGCCACCAGTCCAGGGTCCGTGAACACCGAAGCTTTCTTT
-	TRBD1	TRBJ2-1	TRBV6-5	CASSYSAGGGEQFF	TGTGCCAGCAGTTACTCTGCAGGGGGTGGTGAGCAGTTCTTC
-	-	TRBJ2-7	TRBV10-1	CASSLRLENEQYF	TGCGCCAGCAGTCTACGACTAGAAAACGAGCAGTACTTC
-	TRBD2	TRBJ2-7	TRBV11-2	CASSSPTSGPSSSYEQYF	TGTGCCAGCAGCTCGCCGACTAGCGGACCGTCTTCTTCTTACGAGCAGTACTTC
-	TRBD1	TRBJ1-2	TRBV30	CAWSATRDRGRGYTF	TGTGCCTGGAGTGCCACCCGGGACAGGGGGCGGGGCTACACCTTC
few	-	TRBJ2-7	TRBV10-3	CAISESLTGAYEQYF	TGTGCCATCAGTGAGTCCCTGACAGGTGCCTACGAGCAGTACTTC
-	-	TRBJ2-2	TRBV20-1	CSATEDGELFF	TGCAGTGCTACGGAGGACGGGGAGCTGTTTTTT
-	TRBD1	TRBJ1-5	TRBV5-4	CASSSTGEGASNQPQHF	TGTGCCAGCAGCTCGACAGGGGAGGGGGCTAGCAATCAGCCCCAGCATTTT
-	-	TRBJ1-1	TRBV28	CASSLGPRVNTEAFF	TGTGCCAGCAGTTTGGGGCCAAGGGTGAACACTGAAGCTTTCTTT
few	TRBD1	TRBJ1-1	TRBV7-2	CASRLGTGGTEAFF	TGTGCCAGCAGACTCGGGACAGGGGGAACTGAAGCTTTCTTT
-	TRBD1	TRBJ2-7	TRBV7-9	CASSVDRGDYEQYF	TGTGCCAGCAGCGTAGACAGGGGTGACTACGAGCAGTACTTC
-	TRBD1	TRBJ1-3	TRBV5-1	CASSRTETGTGFGNTIYF	TGCGCCAGCAGCCGCACCGAAACCGGGACAGGGTTCGGAAACACCATATATTTT
-	-	TRBJ1-6	TRBV5-4	CASNSDPRGNNSPLHF	TGTGCCAGCAACTCAGACCCCCGAGGAAATAATTCACCCCTCCACTTT
-	-	TRBJ1-5	TRBV2	CASSGQSGQPQHF	TGTGCCAGCAGTGGACAGAGTGGACAGCCCCAGCATTTT
-	TRBD1	TRBJ2-7	TRBV28	CASSLSGQGTEQYF	TGTGCCAGCAGTCTCTCGGGACAGGGAACCGAGCAGTACTTC
few	-	TRBJ1-2	TRBV28	CASSLLDTGKANYGYTF	TGTGCCAGCAGTTTACTTGACACAGGGAAGGCTAACTATGGCTACACCTTC
-	-	TRBJ1-1	TRBV11-1	CASSLDRYTEAFF	TGTGCCAGCAGCTTAGACAGGTACACTGAAGCTTTCTTT
-	-	TRBJ1-2	TRBV18	CASSFRADGYTF	TGTGCCAGCTCATTCAGGGCGGATGGCTACACCTTC
-	TRBD2	TRBJ2-1	TRBV27	CASHWTSGAYNEQFF	TGTGCCAGCCATTGGACTAGCGGGGCCTACAATGAGCAGTTCTTC
-	-	TRBJ2-7	TRBV19	CASSSRVNEQYF	TGTGCCAGTAGCTCTCGGGTTAACGAGCAGTACTTC
once	-	TRBJ1-5	TRBV2	CASSPPGGNQPQHF	TGTGCCAGCAGCCCGCCGGGCGGGAATCAGCCCCAGCATTTT
-	-	TRBJ1-6	TRBV7-8	CASSHRAGENSPLHF	TGTGCCAGCAGCCATAGAGCCGGGGAGAATTCACCCCTCCACTTT
-	-	TRBJ2-1	TRBV5-1	CASSLGAAYNEQFF	TGCGCCAGCAGCTTGGGTGCGGCATACAATGAGCAGTTCTTC
-	TRBD1	TRBJ1-2	TRBV29-1	CSGGQAANYGYTF	TGCAGCGGTGGACAGGCTGCTAACTATGGCTACACCTTC
few	TRBD1	TRBJ2-7	TRBV5-1	CASSLWRTGSYEQYF	TGCGCCAGCAGCTTGTGGAGGACAGGCTCCTACGAGCAGTACTTC
-	-	TRBJ1-1	TRBV9	CASSVVQGEAFF	TGTGCCAGCAGCGTAGTCCAGGGTGAAGCTTTCTTT
few	TRBD2	TRBJ2-1	TRBV5-1	CASSLGLAGVYNEQFF	TGCGCCAGCAGCTTGGGGCTAGCGGGAGTGTACAATGAGCAGTTCTTC
-	TRBD1	TRBJ2-3	TRBV2	CASSGRQGNPPDTQYF	TGTGCCAGCAGTGGTCGACAGGGAAACCCCCCCGATACGCAGTATTTT
-	-	TRBJ1-2	TRBV25-1	CASSTLNYGYTF	TGTGCCAGCAGTACGCTAAACTATGGCTACACCTTC
few	-	TRBJ2-1	TRBV4-2	CASSQGASSSYNEQFF	TGTGCCAGCAGCCAAGGGGCGTCATCCTCCTACAATGAGCAGTTCTTC
-	TRBD1	TRBJ1-4	TRBV7-2	CASSGRTGAKLFF	TGTGCCAGCAGCGGTCGGACAGGAGCAAAACTGTTTTTT
once	TRBD1	TRBJ2-2	TRBV6-5	CASSRTGTGELFF	TGTGCCAGCAGTAGGACAGGAACCGGGGAGCTGTTTTTT
-	-	TRBJ1-1	TRBV7-2	CASSPGGVGAFF	TGTGCCAGCAGCCCCGGCGGGGTAGGAGCTTTCTTT
-	TRBD1	TRBJ2-6	TRBV29-1	CSVGQGSSGANVLTF	TGCAGCGTTGGACAGGGAAGCTCTGGGGCCAACGTCCTGACTTTC
-	-	TRBJ1-1	TRBV5-4	CASSSMPGEGAEAFF	TGTGCCAGCAGCTCGATGCCAGGGGAAGGCGCTGAAGCTTTCTTT
-	-	TRBJ2-1	TRBV5-1	CASSLEQGDVQFF	TGCGCCAGCAGCTTGGAACAGGGAGATGTGCAGTTCTTC
-	-	TRBJ1-5	TRBV9	CASSVDSVDQPQHF	TGTGCCAGCAGCGTAGACTCGGTCGATCAGCCCCAGCATTTT
-	-	TRBJ1-1	TRBV5-1	CASSLAEGVNTEAFF	TGCGCCAGCAGCTTGGCGGAGGGAGTGAACACTGAAGCTTTCTTT
-	TRBD2	TRBJ2-5	TRBV19	CASSPYGTREGETQYF	TGTGCCAGTAGTCCTTACGGGACACGGGAGGGGGAGACCCAGTACTTC
few	TRBD2	TRBJ2-2	TRBV28	CASSSPGLASNTGELFF	TGTGCCAGCAGTTCCCCGGGACTAGCTTCGAACACCGGGGAGCTGTTTTTT